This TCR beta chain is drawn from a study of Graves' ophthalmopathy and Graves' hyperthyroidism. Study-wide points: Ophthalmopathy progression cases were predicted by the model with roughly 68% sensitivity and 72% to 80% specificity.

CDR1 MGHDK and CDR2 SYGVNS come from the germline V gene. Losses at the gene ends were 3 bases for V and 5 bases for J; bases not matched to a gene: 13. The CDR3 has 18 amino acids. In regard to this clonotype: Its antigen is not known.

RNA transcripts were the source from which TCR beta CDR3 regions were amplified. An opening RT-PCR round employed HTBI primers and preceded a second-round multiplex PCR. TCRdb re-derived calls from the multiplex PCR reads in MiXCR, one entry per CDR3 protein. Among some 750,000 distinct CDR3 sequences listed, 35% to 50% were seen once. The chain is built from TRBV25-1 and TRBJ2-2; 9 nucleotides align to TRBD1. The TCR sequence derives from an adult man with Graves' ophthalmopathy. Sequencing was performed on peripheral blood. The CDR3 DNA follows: TGTGCCAGCAGTGACCCGGACAGGGGAGCTGTTAGGACCGGGGAGCTGTTTTTT. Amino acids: CASSDPDRGAVRTGELFF.